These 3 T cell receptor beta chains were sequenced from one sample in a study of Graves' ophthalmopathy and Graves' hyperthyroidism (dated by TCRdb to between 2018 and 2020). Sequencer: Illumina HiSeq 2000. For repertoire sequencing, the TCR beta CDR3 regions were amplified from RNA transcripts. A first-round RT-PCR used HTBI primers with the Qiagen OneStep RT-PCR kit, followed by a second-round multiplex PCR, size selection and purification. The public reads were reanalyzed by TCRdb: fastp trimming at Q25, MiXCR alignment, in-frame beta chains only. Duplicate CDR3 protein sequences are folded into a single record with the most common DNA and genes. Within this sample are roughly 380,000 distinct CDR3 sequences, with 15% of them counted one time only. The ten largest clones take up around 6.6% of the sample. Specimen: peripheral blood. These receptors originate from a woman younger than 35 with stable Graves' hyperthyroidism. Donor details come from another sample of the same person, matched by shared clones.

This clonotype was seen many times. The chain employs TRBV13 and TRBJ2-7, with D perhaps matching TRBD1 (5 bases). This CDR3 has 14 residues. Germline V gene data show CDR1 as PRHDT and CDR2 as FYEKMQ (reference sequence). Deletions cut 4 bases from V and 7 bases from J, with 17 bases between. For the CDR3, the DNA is TGTGCCAGCAGCTCGACAGCGAATTCGGGTGAGCAGTACTTC. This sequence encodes CASSSTANSGEQYF.

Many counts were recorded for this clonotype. This chain's CDR3 is CASSQPSGGAETQYF. In nucleotides, the CDR3 is TGTGCCAGCAGCCAACCGTCTGGCGGGGCGGAGACCCAGTACTTC. The chain carries TRBV3-1 and TRBJ2-5, with TRBD2 as a possible D gene (6 bases). Trimming shortened V by 2 bases and J by 5 bases, and 15 bases separated the two germline ends. This CDR3 region has 15 residues. The germline CDR1 and CDR2 sequences are LGHDT and YNNKEL (reference sequence).

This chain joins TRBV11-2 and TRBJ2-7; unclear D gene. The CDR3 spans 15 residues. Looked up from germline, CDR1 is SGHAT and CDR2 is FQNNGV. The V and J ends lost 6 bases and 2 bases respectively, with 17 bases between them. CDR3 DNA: TGTGCCAGCAGTCTCGCTGCAGGTAATCCCTACGAGCAGTACTTC. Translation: CASSLAAGNPYEQYF.